Listed below are T cell receptor beta chains from one sample, sequenced in a study of cytomegalovirus exposure and HLA in healthy donors. The method was immunoSEQ multiplex PCR; TCRdb's version includes in-frame clones alone and lacks a portion of them. Among about 130,000 clones, about 81% were seen once, and the ten largest hold around 7%. The sample consisted of PBMCs. These receptors came from a man aged 25 to 40 in good health and CMV-seronegative. The conserved cysteine and the conserved F or W are not part of the CDR3 here. Fields, in order: V gene, CDR3 protein.

V gene: TRBV7-8; CDR3 protein: ASSRTETQETQY
V gene: TRBV27; CDR3 protein: ASSLLVRDEQY
V gene: TRBV5-1; CDR3 protein: ASSIRGRETQY
V gene: TRBV9; CDR3 protein: ASSRQGQGADTEAF
V gene: TRBV28; CDR3 protein: ASSSGQSGNTIY
V gene: TRBV2; CDR3 protein: ASYRNLNSPLH
V gene: TRBV5-1; CDR3 protein: ASSLGWDRGEQF
V gene: TRBV5-1; CDR3 protein: ASSPPVGLVETQY
V gene: TRBV9; CDR3 protein: ASSVPLSGGNNNEQF
V gene: TRBV27; CDR3 protein: ASSPNPNSWRQEIAKNIQY
V gene: TRBV10-1; CDR3 protein: ASSESTSGSRETQY
V gene: TRBV6-1; CDR3 protein: ATLTGAYEQY
V gene: TRBV2; CDR3 protein: AGGTAYPNYGYT
V gene: TRBV5-4; CDR3 protein: ASSLVQAGEAQY
V gene: TRBV28; CDR3 protein: ASSYPGGGGNTIY
V gene: TRBV29-1; CDR3 protein: SVEGGGDTEAF
V gene: TRBV28; CDR3 protein: ASSSGVATGTGNSGNTIY
V gene: TRBV29-1; CDR3 protein: SVGAGWGMNTEAF
V gene: TRBV10-3; CDR3 protein: AISDDRDRNEQF
V gene: TRBV18; CDR3 protein: ASSPPTGGAAETQY
V gene: TRBV30; CDR3 protein: AATGADYGYT
V gene: TRBV2; CDR3 protein: ASSPEAGGLSQF
V gene: TRBV6-6; CDR3 protein: ASSSLGEGF
V gene: TRBV28; CDR3 protein: ASSFVPGLAGGSTDTQY
V gene: TRBV6-5; CDR3 protein: ASSYEMRSPYEQY